Presented here are 10 T cell receptor beta chains from one specimen sequenced in a study of blood T cell repertoires in COVID-19. Assay used: immunoSEQ multiplex PCR; TCRdb lists only in-frame clones, some missing. The sample contains about 200,000 clones, roughly 86% of which appear only once. Sequenced: PBMCs or T cells enriched from blood (not recorded which). Receptors originate from a man aged 35 to 55 with acute COVID-19.

V and J are TRBV9 and TRBJ2-7; 8 positions match TRBD2. Germline V CDR1 and CDR2: SGDLS, YYNGEE. The trim removed 0 bases at V and 2 bases at J, leaving 4 bases unmatched. The CDR3 is made up of 15 amino acids. CDR3: CASSVGSAGAYEQYF. The CDR3 DNA reads TGTGCCAGCAGCGTAGGGTCAGCGGGAGCCTACGAGCAGTACTTC.

About this clone itself: The same CDR3 is also encoded by other DNA sequences in this sample. The J gene is TRBJ1-5, the V gene TRBV28; D call uncertain. Germline V gene data show CDR1 as MDHEN and CDR2 as SYDVKM. V was cut by 4 bases and J by 5 bases, with 3 bases left in between. The CDR3 sequence is 11 residues long. CDR3 sequence reads: CASSSDQPQHF. The CDR3 nucleotides read TGTGCCAGCAGTTCGGATCAGCCCCAGCATTTT.

This chain uses TRBV27 with TRBJ1-1; 10 positions match TRBD1. V lost 5 bases to trimming and J lost 4 bases; unmatched junction nucleotides: 16. The CDR3 spans 18 residues. Looked up from germline, CDR1 is MNHEY and CDR2 is SMNVEV (reference sequence). CDR3 DNA sequence: TGTGCCAGCAGTACCATCTGGGACAGGGGAAGGAGGAGCACTGAAGCTTTCTTT. Protein: CASSTIWDRGRRSTEAFF.

This chain connects TRBV5-6 to TRBJ1-4, with 9 bases lining up with TRBD1. The CDR3 has 14 residues. The germline CDR1 and CDR2 sequences are SGHDT and YYEEEE. J was trimmed by 5 bases and V by 2 bases; bases with no gene match: 1. CDR3 in amino acids: CASSFGTGNEKLFF. The CDR3 DNA follows: TGTGCCAGCAGCTTCGGGACAGGGAATGAAAAACTGTTTTTT.

This CDR3 is CASSSHRGNQPQHF. DNA of the CDR3: TGTGCCAGCAGCTCTCACAGGGGAAATCAGCCCCAGCATTTT. The chain uses TRBV6-5 and TRBJ1-5, with 7 bases lining up with TRBD1. V gave up 6 bases and J gave up 4 bases; unmatched junction bases: 6. The CDR3 loop spans 14 amino acids. Germline CDR1 MNHEY, CDR2 SVGAGI.

The chain combines TRBV7-2 with TRBJ2-7; TRBD1 is a possible D gene (5 bases). The CDR3 extends over 11 amino acids. Germline CDR1 and CDR2: SGHTA and FQGNSA. The V and J ends lost 5 bases and 5 bases respectively, with 7 bases between them. CDR3 loop: CASSARDEQYF. The CDR3 DNA sequence: TGTGCCAGCAGCGCCAGGGACGAGCAGTACTTC.

The chain links TRBV4-2 to TRBJ2-3; TRBD2 matches at 13 bases. The ends lost 1 base at V and 0 bases at J; junction bases unmatched: 7. Looked up from germline, CDR1 is LGHNA and CDR2 is YNFKEQ. The CDR3 has 19 amino acids. CDR3 residues: CASSQGGTSGEKSTDTQYF. In DNA, the CDR3 is TGTGCCAGCAGCCAAGGCGGGACTAGCGGGGAAAAAAGCACAGATACGCAGTATTTT.

This chain uses TRBV2 with TRBJ2-1, with 7 positions matching TRBD2. V was clipped by 7 bases and J by 0 bases; unmatched bases: 6. The CDR3 contains 15 residues. CDR1 and CDR2 from the germline V gene are SNHLY and FYNNEI. The CDR3 region has the DNA TGTGCCAGCACCGCCGGACTAGTCTCCTACAATGAGCAGTTCTTC. It codes for CASTAGLVSYNEQFF.

The chain combines TRBV6-4 with TRBJ2-1; a possible D gene is TRBD2 (6 bases). From germline, CDR1 is MRHNA and CDR2 SNTAGT. The CDR3 is made up of 13 amino acids. Trimming pared 8 bases from V and 5 bases from J, leaving 13 bases between. Here the CDR3 reads CASAPGLNNEQFF. CDR3 coding DNA: TGTGCCAGCGCTCCGGGACTCAACAATGAGCAGTTCTTC.

The CDR3: CASSPREGSNQPQHF. CDR3 DNA: TGTGCCAGCAGTCCCCGGGAGGGGAGCAATCAGCCCCAGCATTTT. The V call is TRBV28, the J call TRBJ1-5, with a weak D call TRBD1 (5 bases). The CDR3 loop spans 15 amino acids. Germline V gene data show CDR1 as MDHEN and CDR2 as SYDVKM. With 5 bases removed from V and 1 base from J, the gap between germline ends came to 12 bases. Filled out from reference TRBV28 and TRBJ1-5, the complete variable domain reads DVKVTQSSRYLVKRTGEKVFLECVQDMDHENMFWYRQDPGLGLRLIYFSYDVKMKEKGDIPEGYSVSREKKERFSLILESASTNQTSMYLCASSPREGSNQPQHFGDGTRLSIL.